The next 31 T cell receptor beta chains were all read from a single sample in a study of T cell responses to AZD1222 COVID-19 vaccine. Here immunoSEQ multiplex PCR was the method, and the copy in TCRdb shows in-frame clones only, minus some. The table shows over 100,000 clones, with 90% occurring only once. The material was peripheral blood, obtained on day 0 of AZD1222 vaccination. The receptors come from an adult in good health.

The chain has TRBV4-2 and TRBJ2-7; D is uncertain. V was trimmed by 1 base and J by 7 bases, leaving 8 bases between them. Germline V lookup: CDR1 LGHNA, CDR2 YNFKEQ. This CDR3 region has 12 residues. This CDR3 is CASSQGGREQYF. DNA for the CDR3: TGTGCCAGCAGCCAAGGAGGTCGGGAGCAGTACTTC.

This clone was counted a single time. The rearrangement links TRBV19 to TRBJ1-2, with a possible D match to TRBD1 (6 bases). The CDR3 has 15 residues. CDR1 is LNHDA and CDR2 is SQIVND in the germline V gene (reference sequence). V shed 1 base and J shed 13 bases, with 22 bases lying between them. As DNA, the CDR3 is TGTGCCAGTAGTATAGTCACAGGGAACAGAAGAAACTGCACCTTC. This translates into CASSIVTGNRRNCTF. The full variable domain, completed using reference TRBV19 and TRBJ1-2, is DGGITQSPKYLFRKEGQNVTLSCEQNLNHDAMYWYRQDPGQGLRLIYYSQIVNDFQKGDIAEGYSVSREKKESFPLTVTSAQKNPTAFYLCASSIVTGNRRNCTFGSGTRLTVV.

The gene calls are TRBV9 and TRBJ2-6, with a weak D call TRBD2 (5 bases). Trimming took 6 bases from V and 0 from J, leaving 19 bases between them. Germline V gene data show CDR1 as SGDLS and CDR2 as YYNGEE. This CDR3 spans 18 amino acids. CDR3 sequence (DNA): TGTGCCAGCACCCCCCCGACGCTCCGGGGCTCTGGGGCCAACGTCCTGACTTTC. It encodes CASTPPTLRGSGANVLTF.

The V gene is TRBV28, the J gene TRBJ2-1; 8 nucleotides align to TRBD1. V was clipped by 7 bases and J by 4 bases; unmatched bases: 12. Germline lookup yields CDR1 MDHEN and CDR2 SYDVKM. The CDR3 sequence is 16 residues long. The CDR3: CASTHLWTGTYNEQFF. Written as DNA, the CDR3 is TGTGCCAGCACCCACCTGTGGACAGGGACATACAATGAGCAGTTCTTC. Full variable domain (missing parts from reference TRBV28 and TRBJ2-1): DVKVTQSSRYLVKRTGEKVFLECVQDMDHENMFWYRQDPGLGLRLIYFSYDVKMKEKGDIPEGYSVSREKKERFSLILESASTNQTSMYLCASTHLWTGTYNEQFFGPGTRLTVL.

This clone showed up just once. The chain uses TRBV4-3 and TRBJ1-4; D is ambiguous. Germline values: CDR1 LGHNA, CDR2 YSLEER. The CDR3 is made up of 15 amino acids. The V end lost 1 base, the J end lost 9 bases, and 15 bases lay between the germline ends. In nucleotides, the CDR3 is TGCGCCAGCAGCCAAGGCTCCTGGTTCGCTAAAAAACTGTTTTTT. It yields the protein CASSQGSWFAKKLFF.

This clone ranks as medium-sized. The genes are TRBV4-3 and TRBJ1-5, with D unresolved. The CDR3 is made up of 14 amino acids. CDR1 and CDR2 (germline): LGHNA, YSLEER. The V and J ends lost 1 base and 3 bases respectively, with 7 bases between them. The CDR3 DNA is TGCGCCAGCAGCCAAGGCGGAACCAATCAGCCCCAGCATTTT. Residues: CASSQGGTNQPQHF.

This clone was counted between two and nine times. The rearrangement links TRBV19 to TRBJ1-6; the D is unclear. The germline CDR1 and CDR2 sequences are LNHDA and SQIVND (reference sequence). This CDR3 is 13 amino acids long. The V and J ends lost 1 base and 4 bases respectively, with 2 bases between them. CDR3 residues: CASSIGYNSPLHF. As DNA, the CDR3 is TGTGCCAGTAGTATAGGATATAATTCACCCCTCCACTTT.

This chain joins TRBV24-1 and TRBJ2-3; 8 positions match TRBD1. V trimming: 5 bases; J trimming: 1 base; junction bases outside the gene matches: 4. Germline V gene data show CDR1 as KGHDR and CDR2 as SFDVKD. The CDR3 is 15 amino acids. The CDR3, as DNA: TGTGCCACCAGTGCCCCGACAGGGGGCACAGATACGCAGTATTTT. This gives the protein CATSAPTGGTDTQYF.

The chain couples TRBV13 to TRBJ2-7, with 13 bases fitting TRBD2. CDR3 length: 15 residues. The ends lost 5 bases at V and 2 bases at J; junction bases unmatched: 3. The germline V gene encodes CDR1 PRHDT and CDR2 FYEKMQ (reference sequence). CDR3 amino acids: CASSPGLAGAYEQYF. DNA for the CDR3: TGTGCCAGCAGCCCCGGACTAGCGGGGGCCTACGAGCAGTACTTC.

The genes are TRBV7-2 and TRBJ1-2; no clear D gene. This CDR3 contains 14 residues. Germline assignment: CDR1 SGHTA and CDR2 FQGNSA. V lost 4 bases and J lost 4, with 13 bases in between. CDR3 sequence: CASSYTSLGYGYTF. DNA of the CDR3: TGTGCCAGCAGCTATACGAGCTTAGGCTATGGCTACACCTTC.

The CDR3 loop is CASSQESGRGGPTDNEQFF. In nucleotides, the CDR3 is TGTGCCAGCAGCCAAGAGAGCGGGCGGGGGGGTCCCACAGACAATGAGCAGTTCTTC. The chain joins TRBV4-2 to TRBJ2-1; 9 positions match TRBD2. The V gene's germline CDR1 is LGHNA and CDR2 YNFKEQ. This CDR3 is 19 amino acids long. Unmatched junction bases numbered 14, after V lost 0 bases and J lost 5 bases.

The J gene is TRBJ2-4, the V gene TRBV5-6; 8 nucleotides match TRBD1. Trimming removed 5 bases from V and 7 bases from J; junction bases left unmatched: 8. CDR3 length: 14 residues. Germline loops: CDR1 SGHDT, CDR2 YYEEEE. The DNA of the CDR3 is TGTGCCAGCAGACACAGGACAGGGATGAACATTCAGTACTTC. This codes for CASRHRTGMNIQYF.

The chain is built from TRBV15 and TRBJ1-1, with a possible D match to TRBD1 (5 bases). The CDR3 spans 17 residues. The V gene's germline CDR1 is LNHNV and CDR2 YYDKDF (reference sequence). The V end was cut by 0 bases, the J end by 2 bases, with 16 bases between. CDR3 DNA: TGTGCCACCAGCAGAGATGGGGCGGGACGGATTAACACTGAAGCTTTCTTT. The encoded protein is CATSRDGAGRINTEAFF.

DNA of the CDR3: TGTGCCAGCAGCTCGACGGGGTATCATAATGCAGATACGCAGTATTTT. This gives the protein CASSSTGYHNADTQYF. This chain joins TRBV7-8 and TRBJ2-3; a possible D gene is TRBD2 (5 bases). V lost 4 bases, J lost 4 bases, and 18 bases lay in between. Germline assignment: CDR1 SGHVS and CDR2 FQNEAQ. This CDR3 comprises 16 residues.

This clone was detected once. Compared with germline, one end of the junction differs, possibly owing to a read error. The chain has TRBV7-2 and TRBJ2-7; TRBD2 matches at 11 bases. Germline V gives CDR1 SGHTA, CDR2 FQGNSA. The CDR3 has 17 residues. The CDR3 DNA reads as TGCGCCCGCCGCCCCGGGGGGGTAGCGGGGGGGCAAGCGGTGCAGTACTTC. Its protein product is CARRPGGVAGGQAVQYF.

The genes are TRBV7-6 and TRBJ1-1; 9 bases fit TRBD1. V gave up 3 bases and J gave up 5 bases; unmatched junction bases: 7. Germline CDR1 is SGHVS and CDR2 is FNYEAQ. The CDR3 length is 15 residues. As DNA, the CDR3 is TGTGCCAGCAGCTTCGGGACAGGGCCGAGGACTGAAGCTTTCTTT. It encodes CASSFGTGPRTEAFF.

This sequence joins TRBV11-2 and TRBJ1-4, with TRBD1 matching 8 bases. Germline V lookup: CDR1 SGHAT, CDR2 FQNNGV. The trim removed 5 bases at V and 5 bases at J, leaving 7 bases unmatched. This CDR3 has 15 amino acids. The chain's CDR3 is CASSTGQGPNEKLFF. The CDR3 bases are TGTGCCAGCAGCACCGGACAGGGACCAAATGAAAAACTGTTTTTT.

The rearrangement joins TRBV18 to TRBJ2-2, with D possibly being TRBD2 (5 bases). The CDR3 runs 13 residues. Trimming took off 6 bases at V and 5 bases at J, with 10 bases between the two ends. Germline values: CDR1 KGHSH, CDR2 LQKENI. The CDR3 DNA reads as TGTGCCAGCTCCCCTCAGCGGACCGGGGAGCTGTTTTTT. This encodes CASSPQRTGELFF. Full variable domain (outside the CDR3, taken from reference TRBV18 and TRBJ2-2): NAGVMQNPRHLVRRRGQEARLRCSPMKGHSHVYWYRQLPEEGLKFMVYLQKENIIDESGMPKERFSAEFPKEGPSILRIQQVVRGDSAAYFCASSPQRTGELFFGEGSRLTVL.

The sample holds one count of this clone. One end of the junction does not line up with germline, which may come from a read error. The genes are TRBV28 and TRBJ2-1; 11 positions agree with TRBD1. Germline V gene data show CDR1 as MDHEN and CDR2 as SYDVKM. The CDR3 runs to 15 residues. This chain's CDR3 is CASSFGQGAYDEQFF. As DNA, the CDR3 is TGTGCCAGCAGTTTCGGACAGGGGGCCTACGATGAGCAGTTCTTC.

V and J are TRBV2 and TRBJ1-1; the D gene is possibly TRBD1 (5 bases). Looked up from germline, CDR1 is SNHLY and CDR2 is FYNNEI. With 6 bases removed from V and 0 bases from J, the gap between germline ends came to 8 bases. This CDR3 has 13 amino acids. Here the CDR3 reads CASSQGLNTEAFF. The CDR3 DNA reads TGTGCCAGCAGCCAGGGTTTGAACACTGAAGCTTTCTTT.

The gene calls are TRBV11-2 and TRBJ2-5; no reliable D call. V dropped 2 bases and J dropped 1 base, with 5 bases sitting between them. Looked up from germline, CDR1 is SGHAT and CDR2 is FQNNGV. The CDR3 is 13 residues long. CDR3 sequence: CASSLSRQETQYF. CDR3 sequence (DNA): TGTGCCAGCAGCTTATCCCGCCAAGAGACCCAGTACTTC.

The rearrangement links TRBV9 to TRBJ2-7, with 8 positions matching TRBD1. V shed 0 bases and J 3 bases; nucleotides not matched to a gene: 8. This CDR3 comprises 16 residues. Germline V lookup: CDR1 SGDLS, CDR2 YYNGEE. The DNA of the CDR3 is TGTGCCAGCAGCGTAGACCCCAGGGGGCCTAACTACGAGCAGTACTTC. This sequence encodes CASSVDPRGPNYEQYF.

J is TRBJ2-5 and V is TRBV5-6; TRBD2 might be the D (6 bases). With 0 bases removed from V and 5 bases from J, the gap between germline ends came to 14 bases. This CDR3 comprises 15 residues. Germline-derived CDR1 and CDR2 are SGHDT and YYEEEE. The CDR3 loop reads CASSLAVGAGETQYF. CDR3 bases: TGTGCCAGCAGCTTGGCCGTCGGGGCGGGGGAGACCCAGTACTTC.

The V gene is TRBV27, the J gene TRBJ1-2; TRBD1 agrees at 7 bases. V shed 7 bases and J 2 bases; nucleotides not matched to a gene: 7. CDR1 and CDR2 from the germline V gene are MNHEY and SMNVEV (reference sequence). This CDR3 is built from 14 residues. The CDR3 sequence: CASKPQGINYGYTF. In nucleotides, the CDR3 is TGTGCCAGCAAGCCACAGGGGATAAACTATGGCTACACCTTC.

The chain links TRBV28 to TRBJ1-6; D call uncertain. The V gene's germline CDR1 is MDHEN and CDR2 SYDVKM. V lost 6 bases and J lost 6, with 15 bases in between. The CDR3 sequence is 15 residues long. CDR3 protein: CASSYVTEINSPLHF. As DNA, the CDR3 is TGTGCCAGCAGCTATGTGACGGAGATTAATTCACCCCTCCACTTT.

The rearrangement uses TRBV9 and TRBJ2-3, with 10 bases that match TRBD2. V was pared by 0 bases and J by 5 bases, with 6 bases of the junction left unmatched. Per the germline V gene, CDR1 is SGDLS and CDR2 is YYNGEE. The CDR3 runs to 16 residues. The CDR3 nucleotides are TGTGCCAGCAGCGTAGCCCCAGCGGGGGGGCAAGATACGCAGTATTTT. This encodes CASSVAPAGGQDTQYF.

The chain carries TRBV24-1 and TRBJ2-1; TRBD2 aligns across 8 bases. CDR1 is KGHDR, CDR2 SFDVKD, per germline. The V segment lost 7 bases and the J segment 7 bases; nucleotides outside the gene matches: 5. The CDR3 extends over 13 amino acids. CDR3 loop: CATRAGAGNEQFF. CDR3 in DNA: TGTGCCACCAGAGCGGGGGCGGGAAATGAGCAGTTCTTC.

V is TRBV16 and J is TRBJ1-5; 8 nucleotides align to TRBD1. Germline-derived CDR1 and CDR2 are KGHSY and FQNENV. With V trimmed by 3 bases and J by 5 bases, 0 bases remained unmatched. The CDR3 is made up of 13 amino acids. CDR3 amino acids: CASSQDRDQPQHF. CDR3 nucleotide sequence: TGTGCCAGCAGCCAGGACAGGGATCAGCCCCAGCATTTT.

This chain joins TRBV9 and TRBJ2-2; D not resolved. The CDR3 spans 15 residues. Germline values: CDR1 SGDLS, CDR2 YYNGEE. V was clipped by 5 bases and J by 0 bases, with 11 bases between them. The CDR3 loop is CASSIQSSNTGELFF. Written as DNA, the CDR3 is TGTGCCAGCAGTATCCAGTCCTCGAACACCGGGGAGCTGTTTTTT.

CDR3 sequence: CASSLTGNTYGYTF. The CDR3 region has the DNA TGTGCCAGCAGCCTTACAGGGAATACCTATGGCTACACCTTC. V usage is TRBV28 and J usage is TRBJ1-2, with D tentatively TRBD1 (6 bases). The CDR3 contains 14 residues. Trimming shortened V by 6 bases and J by 4 bases, and 15 bases separated the two germline ends. The germline V gene encodes CDR1 MDHEN and CDR2 SYDVKM.

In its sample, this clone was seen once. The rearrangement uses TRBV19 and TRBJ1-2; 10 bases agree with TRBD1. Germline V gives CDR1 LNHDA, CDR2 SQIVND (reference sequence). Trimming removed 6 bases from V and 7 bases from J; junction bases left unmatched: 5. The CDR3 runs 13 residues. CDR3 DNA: TGTGCCAGTAGCGCCGACAGGGGGCTTGGCTACACCTTC. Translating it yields CASSADRGLGYTF.